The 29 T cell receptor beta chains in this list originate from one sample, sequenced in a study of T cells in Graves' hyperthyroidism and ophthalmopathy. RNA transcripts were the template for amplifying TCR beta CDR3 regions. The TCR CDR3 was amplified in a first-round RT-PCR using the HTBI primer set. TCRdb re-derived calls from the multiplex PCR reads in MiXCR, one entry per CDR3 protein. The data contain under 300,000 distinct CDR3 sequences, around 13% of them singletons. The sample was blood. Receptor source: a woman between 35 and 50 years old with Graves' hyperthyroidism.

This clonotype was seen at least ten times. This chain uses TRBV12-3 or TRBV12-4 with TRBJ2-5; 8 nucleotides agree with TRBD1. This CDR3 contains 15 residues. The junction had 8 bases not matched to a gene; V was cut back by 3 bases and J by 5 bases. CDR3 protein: CASSFDRGGRETQYF. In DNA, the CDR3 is TGTGCCAGCAGTTTCGACAGGGGAGGAAGGGAGACCCAGTACTTC.

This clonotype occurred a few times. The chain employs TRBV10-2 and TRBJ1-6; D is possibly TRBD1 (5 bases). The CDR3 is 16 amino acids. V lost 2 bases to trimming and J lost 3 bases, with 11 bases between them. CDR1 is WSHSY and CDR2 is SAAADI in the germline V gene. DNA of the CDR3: TGCGCCAGCAGTGAGGGGGGACTGCTCTATAATTCACCCCTCCACTTT. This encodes CASSEGGLLYNSPLHF.

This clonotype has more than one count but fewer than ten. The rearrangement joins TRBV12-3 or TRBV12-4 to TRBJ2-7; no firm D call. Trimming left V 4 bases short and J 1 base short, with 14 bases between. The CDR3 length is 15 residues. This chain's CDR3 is CASSSLLGSSYEQYF. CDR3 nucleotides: TGTGCCAGCAGTTCTCTTTTAGGTTCATCCTACGAGCAGTACTTC.

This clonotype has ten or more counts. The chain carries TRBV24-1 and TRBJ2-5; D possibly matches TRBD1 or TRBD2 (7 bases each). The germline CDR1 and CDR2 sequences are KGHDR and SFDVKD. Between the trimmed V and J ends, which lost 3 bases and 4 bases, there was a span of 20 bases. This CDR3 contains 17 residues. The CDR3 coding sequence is TGTGCCACCAGTGATCCAGGGGGTCGTGGCGGGAGAGAGACCCAGTACTTC. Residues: CATSDPGGRGGRETQYF.

The CDR3 protein is CASSLAGSAAAEQFF. The CDR3 nucleotides read TGTGCCAGCAGCTTAGCCGGGTCTGCGGCAGCTGAGCAGTTCTTC. V is TRBV7-2 and J is TRBJ2-1; D is uncertain. The CDR3 sequence is 15 residues long. Germline V CDR1 and CDR2: SGHTA, FQGNSA. The germline V and J ends were trimmed by 0 bases and 9 bases, with 15 bases remaining between them.

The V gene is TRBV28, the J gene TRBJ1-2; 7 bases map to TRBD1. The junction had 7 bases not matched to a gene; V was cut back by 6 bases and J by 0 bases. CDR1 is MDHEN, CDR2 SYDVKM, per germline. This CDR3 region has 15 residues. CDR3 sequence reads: CASRTGTASNYGYTF. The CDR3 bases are TGTGCCAGCAGAACCGGGACAGCCTCTAACTATGGCTACACCTTC.

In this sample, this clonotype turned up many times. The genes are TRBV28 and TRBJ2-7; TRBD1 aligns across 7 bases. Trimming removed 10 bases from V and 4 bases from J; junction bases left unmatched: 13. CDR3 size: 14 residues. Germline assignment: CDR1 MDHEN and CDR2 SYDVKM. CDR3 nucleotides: TGTGCCACCAAGCTTGGGACAGTTAGATACGAGCAGTACTTC. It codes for CATKLGTVRYEQYF.

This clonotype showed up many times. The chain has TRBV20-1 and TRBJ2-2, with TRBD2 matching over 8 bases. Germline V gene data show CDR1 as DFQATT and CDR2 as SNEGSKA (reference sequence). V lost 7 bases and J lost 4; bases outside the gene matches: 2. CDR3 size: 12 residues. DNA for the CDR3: TGCAGTGTTACTAGCGGCACCGGGGAGCTGTTTTTT. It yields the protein CSVTSGTGELFF.

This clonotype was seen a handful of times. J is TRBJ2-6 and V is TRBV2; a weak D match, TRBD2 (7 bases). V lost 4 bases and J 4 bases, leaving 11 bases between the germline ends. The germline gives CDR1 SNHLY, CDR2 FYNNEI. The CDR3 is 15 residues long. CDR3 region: CASSGGGTGANVLTF. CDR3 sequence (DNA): TGTGCCAGCAGTGGCGGGGGCACGGGGGCCAACGTCCTGACTTTC.

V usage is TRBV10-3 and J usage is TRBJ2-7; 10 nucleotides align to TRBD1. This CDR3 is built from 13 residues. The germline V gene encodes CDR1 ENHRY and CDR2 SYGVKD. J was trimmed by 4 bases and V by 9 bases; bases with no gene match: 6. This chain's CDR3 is CAIGQGVSYEQYF. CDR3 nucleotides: TGTGCCATAGGACAGGGGGTTTCATACGAGCAGTACTTC.

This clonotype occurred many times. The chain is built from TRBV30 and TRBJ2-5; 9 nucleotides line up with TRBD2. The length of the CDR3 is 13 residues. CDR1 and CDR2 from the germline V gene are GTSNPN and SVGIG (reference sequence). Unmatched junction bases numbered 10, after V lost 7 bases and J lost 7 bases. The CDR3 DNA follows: TGTGCCTTTCTTTTTAGCGGGAGTGGGACCCAGTACTTC. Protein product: CAFLFSGSGTQYF.

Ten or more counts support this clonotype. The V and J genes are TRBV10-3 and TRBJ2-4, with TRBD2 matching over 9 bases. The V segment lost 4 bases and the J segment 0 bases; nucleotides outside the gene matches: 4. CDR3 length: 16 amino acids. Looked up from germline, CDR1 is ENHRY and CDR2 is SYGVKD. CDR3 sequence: CAISASGTQAKNIQYF. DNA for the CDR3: TGTGCCATCAGTGCTAGCGGGACCCAAGCCAAAAACATTCAGTACTTC.

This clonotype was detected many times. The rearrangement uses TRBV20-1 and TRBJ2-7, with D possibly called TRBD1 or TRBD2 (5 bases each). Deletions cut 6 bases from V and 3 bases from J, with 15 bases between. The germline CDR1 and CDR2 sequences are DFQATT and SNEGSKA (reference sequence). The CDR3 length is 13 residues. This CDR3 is CSATGRAHYEQYF. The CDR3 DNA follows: TGCAGTGCAACGGGACGGGCTCACTACGAGCAGTACTTC.

The CDR3 bases are TGTGCCAGTAATAGACTTGGCTGGGACAGCTCCTACGAGCAGTACTTC. It yields the protein CASNRLGWDSSYEQYF. The chain uses TRBV19 and TRBJ2-7; TRBD1 agrees at 7 bases. Germline trimming cut 7 bases from V and 0 bases from J; bases unmatched to any gene: 12. The CDR3 length is 16 residues. Germline lookup yields CDR1 LNHDA and CDR2 SQIVND (reference sequence).

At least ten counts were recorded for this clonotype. The CDR3 here is CAIKSQNSKRAEQYF. The DNA of the CDR3 is TGTGCCATCAAATCACAAAATTCGAAACGGGCCGAGCAGTACTTC. The chain has TRBV10-3 and TRBJ2-7; D unresolved. Trimming removed 7 bases from V and 6 bases from J, with 22 bases in between. This CDR3 is 15 amino acids long. Germline CDR1 ENHRY, CDR2 SYGVKD.

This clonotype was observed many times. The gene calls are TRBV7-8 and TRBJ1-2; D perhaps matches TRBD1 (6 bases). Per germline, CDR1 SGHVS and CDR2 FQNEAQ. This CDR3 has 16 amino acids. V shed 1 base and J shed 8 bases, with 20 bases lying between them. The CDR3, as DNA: TGTGCCAGCAGCTTAGAAGTAGGGGGGCGTGGGGAAGGCTACACCTTC. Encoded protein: CASSLEVGGRGEGYTF. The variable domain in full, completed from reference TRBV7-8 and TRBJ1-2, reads GAGVSQSPRYKVAKRGQDVALRCDPISGHVSLFWYQQALGQGPEFLTYFQNEAQLDKSGLPSDRFFAERPEGSVSTLKIQRTQQEDSAVYLCASSLEVGGRGEGYTFGSGTRLTVV.

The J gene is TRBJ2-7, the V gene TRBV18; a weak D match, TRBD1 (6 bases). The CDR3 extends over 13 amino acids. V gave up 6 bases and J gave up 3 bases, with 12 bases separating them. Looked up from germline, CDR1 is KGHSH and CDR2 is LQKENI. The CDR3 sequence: CASSPDSFYEQYF. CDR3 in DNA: TGTGCCAGCTCTCCGGACAGCTTCTACGAGCAGTACTTC. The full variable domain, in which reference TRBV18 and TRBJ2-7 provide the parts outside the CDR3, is NAGVMQNPRHLVRRRGQEARLRCSPMKGHSHVYWYRQLPEEGLKFMVYLQKENIIDESGMPKERFSAEFPKEGPSILRIQQVVRGDSAAYFCASSPDSFYEQYFGPGTRLTVT.

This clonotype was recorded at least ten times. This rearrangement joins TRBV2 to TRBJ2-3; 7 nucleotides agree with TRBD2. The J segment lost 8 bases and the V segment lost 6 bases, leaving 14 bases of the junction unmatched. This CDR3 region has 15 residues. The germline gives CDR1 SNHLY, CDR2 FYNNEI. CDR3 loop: CASRESGIGRGTQYF. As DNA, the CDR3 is TGTGCCAGCAGGGAAAGCGGGATTGGGCGGGGTACGCAGTATTTT.

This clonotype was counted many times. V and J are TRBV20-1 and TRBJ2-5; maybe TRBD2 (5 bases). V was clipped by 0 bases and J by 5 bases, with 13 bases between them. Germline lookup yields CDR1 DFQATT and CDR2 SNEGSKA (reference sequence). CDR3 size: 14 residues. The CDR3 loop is CSARDPGVRETQYF. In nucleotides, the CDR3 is TGCAGTGCTAGAGATCCCGGGGTTCGGGAGACCCAGTACTTC.

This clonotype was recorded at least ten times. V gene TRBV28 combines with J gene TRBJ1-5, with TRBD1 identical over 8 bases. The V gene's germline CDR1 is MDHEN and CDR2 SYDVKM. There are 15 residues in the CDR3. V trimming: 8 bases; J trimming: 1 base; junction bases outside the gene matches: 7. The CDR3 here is CASLENRGSNQPQHF. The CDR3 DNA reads TGTGCCAGCTTGGAAAACAGGGGGAGCAATCAGCCCCAGCATTTT.

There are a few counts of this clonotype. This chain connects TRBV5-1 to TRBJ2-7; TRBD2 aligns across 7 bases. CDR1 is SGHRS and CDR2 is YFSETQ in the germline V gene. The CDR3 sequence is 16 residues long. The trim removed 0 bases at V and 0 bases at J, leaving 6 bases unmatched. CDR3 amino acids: CASSLAASGISYEQYF. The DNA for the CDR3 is TGCGCCAGCAGCTTGGCGGCTAGCGGAATCTCCTACGAGCAGTACTTC.

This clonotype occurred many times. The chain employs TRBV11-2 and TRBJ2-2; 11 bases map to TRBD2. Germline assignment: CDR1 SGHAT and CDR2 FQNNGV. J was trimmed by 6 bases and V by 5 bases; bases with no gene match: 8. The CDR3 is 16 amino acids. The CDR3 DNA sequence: TGTGCCAGCAGCCCCGGACTAGCGGGTTTGCCCGGGGAGCTGTTTTTT. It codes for CASSPGLAGLPGELFF.

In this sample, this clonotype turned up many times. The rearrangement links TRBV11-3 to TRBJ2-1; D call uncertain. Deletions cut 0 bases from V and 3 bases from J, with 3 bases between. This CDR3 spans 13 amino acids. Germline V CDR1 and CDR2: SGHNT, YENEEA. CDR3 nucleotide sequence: TGTGCCAGCAGCTTAGACGACTACAATGAGCAGTTCTTC. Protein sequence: CASSLDDYNEQFF.

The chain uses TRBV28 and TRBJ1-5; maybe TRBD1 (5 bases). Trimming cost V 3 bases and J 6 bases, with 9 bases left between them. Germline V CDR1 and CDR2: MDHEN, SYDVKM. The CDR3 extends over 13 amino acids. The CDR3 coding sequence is TGTGCCAGCAGTTTTTGGGGGAGTCAGCCCCAGCATTTT. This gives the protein CASSFWGSQPQHF.

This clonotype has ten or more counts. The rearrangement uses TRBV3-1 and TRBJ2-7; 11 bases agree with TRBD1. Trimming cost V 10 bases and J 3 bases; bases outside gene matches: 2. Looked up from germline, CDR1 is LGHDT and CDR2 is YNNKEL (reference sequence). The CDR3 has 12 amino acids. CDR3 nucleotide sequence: TGTGCCACCGGGACAGGGGGCTACGAGCAGTACTTC. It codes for CATGTGGYEQYF.

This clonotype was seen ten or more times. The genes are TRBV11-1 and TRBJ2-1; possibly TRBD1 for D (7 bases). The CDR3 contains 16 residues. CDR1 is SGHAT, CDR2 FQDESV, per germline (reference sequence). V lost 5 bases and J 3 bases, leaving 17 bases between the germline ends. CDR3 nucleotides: TGTGCCAGCAGCCAATCGAGGGGGGACAGCTACAATGAGCAGTTCTTC. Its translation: CASSQSRGDSYNEQFF.

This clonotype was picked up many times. In DNA, the CDR3 is TGCGCCAGCAGCTTGGACAGGACCCCCCGCGAGCAGTACTTC. This gives the protein CASSLDRTPREQYF. The chain has TRBV5-1 and TRBJ2-7, with D perhaps TRBD1 (5 bases). This CDR3 is 14 amino acids long. The V gene's germline CDR1 is SGHRS and CDR2 YFSETQ. Between the trimmed V and J ends, which lost 0 bases and 6 bases, there was a span of 13 bases.

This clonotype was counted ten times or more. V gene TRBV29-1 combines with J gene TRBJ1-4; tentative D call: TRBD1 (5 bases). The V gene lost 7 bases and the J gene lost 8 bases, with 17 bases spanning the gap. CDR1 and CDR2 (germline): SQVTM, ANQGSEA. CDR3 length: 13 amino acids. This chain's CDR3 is CSAVSSGEEKLFF. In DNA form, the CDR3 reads TGCAGCGCAGTGTCCTCGGGGGAGGAAAAACTGTTTTTT.

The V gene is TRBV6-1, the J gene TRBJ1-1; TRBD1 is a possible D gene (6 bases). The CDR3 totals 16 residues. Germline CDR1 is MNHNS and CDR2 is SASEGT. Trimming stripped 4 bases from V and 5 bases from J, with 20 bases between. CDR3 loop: CASSGEGLRGRTEAFF. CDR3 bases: TGTGCCAGCAGTGGAGAGGGCCTCCGGGGGCGGACTGAAGCTTTCTTT.